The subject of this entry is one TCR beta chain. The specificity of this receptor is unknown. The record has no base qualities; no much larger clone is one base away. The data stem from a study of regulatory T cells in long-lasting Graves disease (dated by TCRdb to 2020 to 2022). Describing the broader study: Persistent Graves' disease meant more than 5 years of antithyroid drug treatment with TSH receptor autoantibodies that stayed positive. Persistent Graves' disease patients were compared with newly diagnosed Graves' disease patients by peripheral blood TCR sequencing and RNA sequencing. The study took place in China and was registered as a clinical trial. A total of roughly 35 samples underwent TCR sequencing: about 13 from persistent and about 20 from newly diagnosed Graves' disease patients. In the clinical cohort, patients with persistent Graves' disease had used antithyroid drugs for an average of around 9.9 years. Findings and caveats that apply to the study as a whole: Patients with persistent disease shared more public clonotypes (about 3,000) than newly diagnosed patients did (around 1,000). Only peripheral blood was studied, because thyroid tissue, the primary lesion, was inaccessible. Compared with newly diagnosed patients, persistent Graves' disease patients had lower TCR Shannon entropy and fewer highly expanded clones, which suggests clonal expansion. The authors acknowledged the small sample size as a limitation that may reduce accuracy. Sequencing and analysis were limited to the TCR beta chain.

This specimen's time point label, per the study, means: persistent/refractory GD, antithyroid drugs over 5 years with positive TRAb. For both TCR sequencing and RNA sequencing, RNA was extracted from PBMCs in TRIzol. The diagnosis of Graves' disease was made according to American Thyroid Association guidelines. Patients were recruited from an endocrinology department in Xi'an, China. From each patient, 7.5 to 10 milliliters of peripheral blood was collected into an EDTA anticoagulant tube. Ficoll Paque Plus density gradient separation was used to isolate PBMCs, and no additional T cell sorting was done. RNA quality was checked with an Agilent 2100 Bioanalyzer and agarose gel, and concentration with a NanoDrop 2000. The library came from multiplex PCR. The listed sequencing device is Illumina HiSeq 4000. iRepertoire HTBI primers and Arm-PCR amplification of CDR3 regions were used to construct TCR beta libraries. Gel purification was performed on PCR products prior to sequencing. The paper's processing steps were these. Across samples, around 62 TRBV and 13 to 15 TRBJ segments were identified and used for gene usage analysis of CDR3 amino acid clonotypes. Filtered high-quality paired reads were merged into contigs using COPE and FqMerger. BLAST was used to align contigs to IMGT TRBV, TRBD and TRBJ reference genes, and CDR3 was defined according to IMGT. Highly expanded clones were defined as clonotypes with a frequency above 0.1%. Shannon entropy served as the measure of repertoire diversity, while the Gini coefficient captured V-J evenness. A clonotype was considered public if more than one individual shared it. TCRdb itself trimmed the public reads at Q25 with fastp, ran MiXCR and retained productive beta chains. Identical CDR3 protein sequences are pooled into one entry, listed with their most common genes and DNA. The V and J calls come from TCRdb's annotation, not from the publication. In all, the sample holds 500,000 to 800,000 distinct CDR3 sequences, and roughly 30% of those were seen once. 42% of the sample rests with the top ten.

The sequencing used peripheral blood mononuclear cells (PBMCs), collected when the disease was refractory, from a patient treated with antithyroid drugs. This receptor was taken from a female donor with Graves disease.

The CDR3 in this case is CSVEDLDYEQYF. The DNA reads as follows: TGCAGCGTTGAAGATCTAGATTACGAGCAGTACTTC. The chain was built from TRBV29-1 and TRBJ2-7; the D segment cannot be called with confidence. The CDR3 runs 12 amino acids, cysteine and phenylalanine included. Only the CDR3 part of the read is kept: 36 bases, read in frame from the first base. CDR1 and CDR2 (SQVTM, ANQGSEA) derive from the germline V gene. V lost 0 bases and J lost 4 bases; the stretch between them is 7 bases long.